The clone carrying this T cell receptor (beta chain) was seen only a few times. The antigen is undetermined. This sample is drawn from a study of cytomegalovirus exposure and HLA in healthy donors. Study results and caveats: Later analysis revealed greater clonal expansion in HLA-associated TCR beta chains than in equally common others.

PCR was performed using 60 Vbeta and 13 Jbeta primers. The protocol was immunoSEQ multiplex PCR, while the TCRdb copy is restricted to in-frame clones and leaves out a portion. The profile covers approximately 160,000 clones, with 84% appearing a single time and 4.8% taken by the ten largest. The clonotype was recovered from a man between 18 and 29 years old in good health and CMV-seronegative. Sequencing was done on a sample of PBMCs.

CDR3 loop: CASKQGGLGQPQHF. CDR3 DNA sequence: TGTGCCAGTAAGCAGGGGGGCTTAGGTCAGCCCCAGCATTTT. This rearrangement joins TRBV19 to TRBJ1-5, with 7 bases matching TRBD1. Trimming took 7 bases from V and 6 from J; bases not matched to a gene: 9. Per the germline V gene, CDR1 is LNHDA and CDR2 is SQIVND (reference sequence). This CDR3 is built from 14 residues.